This T cell receptor (beta chain) came from a study of blood T cell dynamics during melanoma immunotherapy. The repertoire was sequenced with immunoSEQ multiplex PCR; TCRdb's copy has only in-frame clones and lacks some. The sample yields roughly 12,000 clones, approximately 81% seen once. The time point denotes: week 3, after first cycle of checkpoint inhibitor. Disease control meant complete response, partial response or stable disease at 12 weeks. No patient had earlier systemic cancer treatment, concurrent immunosuppressants, or another active cancer. V lost 0 bases, J lost 2 bases, and 7 bases lay in between. The CDR3 is made up of 14 amino acids. The germline gives CDR1 SGDLS, CDR2 YYNGEE.

This clonotype was obtained from a human donor with melanoma. V and J are TRBV9 and TRBJ2-3; D is unresolved. This specimen consisted of blood, obtained from a patient treated with checkpoint blockade. CDR3 bases: TGTGCCAGCAGCGTAGACTCAACCACAGATACGCAGTATTTT. Translated: CASSVDSTTDTQYF.